What follows are 10 T cell receptor beta chains derived from one specimen sequenced in a study of blood T cells in healthy people across ages (dated by TCRdb to between 2014 and 2016). To prepare the library, 5' RACE was applied. Sequencer: Illumina HiSeq 2500. A second PCR of about 7 to 12 cycles was run with a J-beta primer mix and a sample-barcoded 5' primer. TCRdb reanalyzed the raw reads on its own, using fastp at Q25 for trimming and MiXCR for clone calling, and kept in-frame beta chains. Each CDR3 protein gets just one entry, which takes the most common genes and DNA from the rows behind it. For this sample there are approximately 900,000 distinct CDR3 sequences; roughly 48% appear just once. The ten largest clones capture about an eighth of the sample. The sequencing sample was made of blood. The receptors originated from a man aged 25-45 years in good health.

The rearrangement links TRBV20-1 to TRBJ1-6; 10 bases fit TRBD1. V lost 0 bases, J lost 6 bases, and 2 bases stayed unmatched. The germline V gene has CDR1 DFQATT and CDR2 SNEGSKA (reference sequence). The CDR3 is 15 amino acids. The CDR3 reads CSARDRDRGNSPLHF. For the CDR3, the DNA is TGCAGTGCTAGAGATCGGGACAGGGGTAATTCACCCCTCCACTTT.

Only a few counts were recorded for this clonotype. The genes are TRBV7-9 and TRBJ2-3, with 8 bases identical to TRBD1. CDR1 is SEHNR, CDR2 FQNEAQ, per germline (reference sequence). Unmatched junction bases numbered 9, after V lost 7 bases and J lost 0 bases. This CDR3 is built from 16 residues. CDR3 sequence (DNA): TGTGCCAGCACCCAATTGACAGGGGTCAGCACAGATACGCAGTATTTT. It encodes CASTQLTGVSTDTQYF.

V is TRBV28 and J is TRBJ1-4, with D perhaps TRBD1 (5 bases). The V gene lost 6 bases and the J gene lost 4 bases, with 15 bases spanning the gap. The CDR3 totals 15 residues. CDR1 MDHEN and CDR2 SYDVKM come from the germline V gene. The CDR3 sequence: CASRGGTEYNEKLFF. The CDR3 DNA sequence: TGTGCCAGCAGGGGGGGGACGGAGTATAATGAAAAACTGTTTTTT.

CDR3 sequence reads: CASSDRGANEQFF. The CDR3 DNA sequence: TGCGCCAGCAGCGACAGGGGTGCCAATGAGCAGTTCTTC. The V and J genes are TRBV5-1 and TRBJ2-1; 8 bases agree with TRBD1. The trim removed 4 bases at V and 6 bases at J, leaving 3 bases unmatched. The CDR3 consists of 13 residues. Germline values: CDR1 SGHRS, CDR2 YFSETQ.

This chain links TRBV20-1 with TRBJ2-5, with a tentative D call TRBD1 (6 bases). The CDR3 consists of 14 residues. Per germline, CDR1 DFQATT and CDR2 SNEGSKA (reference sequence). V gave up 4 bases and J gave up 1 base, with 13 bases separating them. The DNA for the CDR3 is TGCAGTGCTACCGGGGACACTCTCCAAGAGACCCAGTACTTC. It is translated as CSATGDTLQETQYF.

This clonotype occurred once. This rearrangement joins TRBV7-9 to TRBJ2-1; no clear D gene. V gave up 5 bases and J gave up 15 bases, with 11 bases separating them. There are 10 residues in the CDR3. The germline V gene encodes CDR1 SEHNR and CDR2 FQNEAQ (reference sequence). In DNA form, the CDR3 reads TGTGCCAGCAGCCCGGTTCCTGGGTTCTTC. Its translation: CASSPVPGFF.

At least ten counts were recorded for this clonotype. The chain uses TRBV7-9 and TRBJ2-3; maybe TRBD1 (5 bases). With 1 base removed from V and 0 bases from J, the gap between germline ends came to 11 bases. Germline CDR1 and CDR2: SEHNR and FQNEAQ (reference sequence). This CDR3 has 16 residues. CDR3 loop: CASSLGQFSSTDTQYF. CDR3 coding DNA: TGTGCCAGCAGCTTAGGACAGTTTTCTAGCACAGATACGCAGTATTTT.

V and J are TRBV5-6 and TRBJ1-1, with D tentatively TRBD1 (5 bases). The CDR3 has 15 amino acids. Between the trimmed V and J ends, which lost 3 bases and 0 bases, there was a span of 12 bases. Germline values: CDR1 SGHDT, CDR2 YYEEEE. The CDR3 spells CASSWGSVLNTEAFF. CDR3 sequence (DNA): TGTGCCAGCAGCTGGGGGTCAGTTTTGAACACTGAAGCTTTCTTT.

The genes are TRBV7-2 and TRBJ2-2, with D tentatively TRBD1 (5 bases). CDR3 size: 14 residues. Germline CDR1 and CDR2: SGHTA and FQGNSA. The V end was cut by 5 bases, the J end by 5 bases, with 12 bases between. The CDR3 DNA follows: TGTGCCAGCAGCCAACAGGTCATAACCGGGGAGCTGTTTTTT. Protein sequence: CASSQQVITGELFF.

This chain uses TRBV5-1 with TRBJ1-2; 7 bases agree with TRBD1. Germline V gene data show CDR1 as SGHRS and CDR2 as YFSETQ. The trim removed 5 bases at V and 2 bases at J, leaving 9 bases unmatched. The CDR3 is 15 residues long. The CDR3, as DNA: TGCGCCAGCAGTCTCGTCCCGGACAGGAACTATGGCTACACCTTC. Its translation is CASSLVPDRNYGYTF.